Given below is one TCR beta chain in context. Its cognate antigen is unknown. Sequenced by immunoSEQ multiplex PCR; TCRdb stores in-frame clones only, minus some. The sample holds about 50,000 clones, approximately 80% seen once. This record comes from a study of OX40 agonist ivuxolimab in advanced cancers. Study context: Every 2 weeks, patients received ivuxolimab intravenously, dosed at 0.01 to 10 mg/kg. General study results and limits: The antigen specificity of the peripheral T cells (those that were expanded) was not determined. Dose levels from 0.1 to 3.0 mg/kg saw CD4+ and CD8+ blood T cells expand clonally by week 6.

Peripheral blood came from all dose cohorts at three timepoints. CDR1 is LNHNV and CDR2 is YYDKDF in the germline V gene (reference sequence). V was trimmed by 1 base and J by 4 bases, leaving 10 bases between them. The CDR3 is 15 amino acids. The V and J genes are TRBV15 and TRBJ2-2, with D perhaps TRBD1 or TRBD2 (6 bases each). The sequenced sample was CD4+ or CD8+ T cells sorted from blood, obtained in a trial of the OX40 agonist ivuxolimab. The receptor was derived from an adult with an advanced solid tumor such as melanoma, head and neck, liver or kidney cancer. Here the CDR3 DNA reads TGTGCCACCAGCAGAGGGAGGGGGAGCACCGGGGAGCTGTTTTTT. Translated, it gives CATSRGRGSTGELFF.